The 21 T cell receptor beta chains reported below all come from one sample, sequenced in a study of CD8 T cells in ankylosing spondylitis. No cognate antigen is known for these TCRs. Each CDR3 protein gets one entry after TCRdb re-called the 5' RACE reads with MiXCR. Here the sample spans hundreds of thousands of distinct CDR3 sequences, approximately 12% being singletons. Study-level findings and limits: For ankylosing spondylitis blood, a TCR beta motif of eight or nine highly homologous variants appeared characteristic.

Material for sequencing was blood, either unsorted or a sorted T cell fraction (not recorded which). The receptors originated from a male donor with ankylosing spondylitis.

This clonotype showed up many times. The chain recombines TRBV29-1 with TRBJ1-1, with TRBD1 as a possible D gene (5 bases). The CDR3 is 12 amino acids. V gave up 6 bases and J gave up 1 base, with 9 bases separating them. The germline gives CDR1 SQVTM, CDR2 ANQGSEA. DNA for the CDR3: TGCAGCGTCCGGGGGTGGAACACTGAAGCTTTCTTT. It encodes CSVRGWNTEAFF.

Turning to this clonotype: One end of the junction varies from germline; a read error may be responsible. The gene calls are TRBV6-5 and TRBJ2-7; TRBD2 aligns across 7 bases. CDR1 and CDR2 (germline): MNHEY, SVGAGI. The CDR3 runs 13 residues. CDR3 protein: CASSYQGAGVVNF. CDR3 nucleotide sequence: TGTGCCAGCAGTTACCAAGGCGCGGGGGTCGTGAACTTC.

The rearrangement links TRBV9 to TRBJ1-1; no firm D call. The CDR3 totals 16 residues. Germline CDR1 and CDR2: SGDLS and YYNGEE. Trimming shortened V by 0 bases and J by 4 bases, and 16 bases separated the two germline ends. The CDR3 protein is CASSVAIAAMSTEAFF. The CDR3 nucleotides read TGTGCCAGCAGCGTAGCTATAGCAGCTATGAGCACTGAAGCTTTCTTT.

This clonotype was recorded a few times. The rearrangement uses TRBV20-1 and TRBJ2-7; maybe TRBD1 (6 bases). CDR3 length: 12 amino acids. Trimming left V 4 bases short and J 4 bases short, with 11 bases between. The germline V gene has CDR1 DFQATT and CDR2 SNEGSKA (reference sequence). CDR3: CSAKQGWYEQYF. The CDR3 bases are TGCAGTGCTAAGCAGGGGTGGTACGAGCAGTACTTC.

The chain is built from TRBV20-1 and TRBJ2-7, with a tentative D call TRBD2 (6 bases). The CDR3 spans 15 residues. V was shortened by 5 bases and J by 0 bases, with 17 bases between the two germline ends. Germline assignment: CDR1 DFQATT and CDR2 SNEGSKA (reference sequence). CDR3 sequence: CSAHPGGSVSYEQYF. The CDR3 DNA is TGCAGTGCTCACCCCGGGGGTTCGGTCTCCTACGAGCAGTACTTC.

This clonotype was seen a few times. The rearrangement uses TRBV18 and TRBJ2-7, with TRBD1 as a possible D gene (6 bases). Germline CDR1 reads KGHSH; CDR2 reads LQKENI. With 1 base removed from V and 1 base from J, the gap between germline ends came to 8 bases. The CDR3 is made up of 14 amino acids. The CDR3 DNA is TGTGCCAGCTCACCACGGGGACAATCCTACGAGCAGTACTTC. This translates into CASSPRGQSYEQYF.

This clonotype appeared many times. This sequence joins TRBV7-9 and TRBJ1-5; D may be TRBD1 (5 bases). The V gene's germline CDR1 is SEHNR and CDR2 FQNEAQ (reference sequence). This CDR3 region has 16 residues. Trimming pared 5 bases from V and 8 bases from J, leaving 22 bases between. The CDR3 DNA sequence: TGTGCCAGCAGCCTTTGGGAGGGGCGATATCAGGAGCCCCAGCATTTT. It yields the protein CASSLWEGRYQEPQHF.

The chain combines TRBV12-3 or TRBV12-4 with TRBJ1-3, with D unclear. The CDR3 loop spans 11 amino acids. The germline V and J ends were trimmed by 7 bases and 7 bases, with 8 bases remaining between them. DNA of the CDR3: TGTGCCAGCATACGTCTGAACACCATATATTTT. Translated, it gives CASIRLNTIYF.

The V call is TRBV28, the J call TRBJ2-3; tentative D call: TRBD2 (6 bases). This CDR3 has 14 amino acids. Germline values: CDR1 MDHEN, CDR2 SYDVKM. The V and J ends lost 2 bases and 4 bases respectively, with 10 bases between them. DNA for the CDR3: TGTGCCAGCAGTTTAGGGGGGAGAGCAGATACGCAGTATTTT. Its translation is CASSLGGRADTQYF.

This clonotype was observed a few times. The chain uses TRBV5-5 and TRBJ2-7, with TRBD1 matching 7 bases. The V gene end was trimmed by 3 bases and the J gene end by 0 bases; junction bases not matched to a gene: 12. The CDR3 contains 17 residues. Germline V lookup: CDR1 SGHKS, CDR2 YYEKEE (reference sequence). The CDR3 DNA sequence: TGTGCCAGCAGCTCAGGCTCCAGGGGGTTCAGCTCCTACGAGCAGTACTTC. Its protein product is CASSSGSRGFSSYEQYF. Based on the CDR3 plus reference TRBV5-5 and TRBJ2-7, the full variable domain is DAGVTQSPTHLIKTRGQQVTLRCSPISGHKSVSWYQQVLGQGPQFIFQYYEKEERGRGNFPDRFSARQFPNYSSELNVNALLLGDSALYLCASSSGSRGFSSYEQYFGPGTRLTVT.

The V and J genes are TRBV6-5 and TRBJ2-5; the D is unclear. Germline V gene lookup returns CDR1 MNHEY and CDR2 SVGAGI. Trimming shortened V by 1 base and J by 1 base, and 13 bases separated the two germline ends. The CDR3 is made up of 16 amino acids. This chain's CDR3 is CASSYFPAPTQETQYF. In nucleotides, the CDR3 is TGTGCCAGCAGTTACTTCCCCGCCCCGACCCAAGAGACCCAGTACTTC.

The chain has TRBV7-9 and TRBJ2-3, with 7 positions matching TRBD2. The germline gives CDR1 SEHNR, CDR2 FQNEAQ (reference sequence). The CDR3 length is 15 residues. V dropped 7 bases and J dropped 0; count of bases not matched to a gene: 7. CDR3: CASTFSGQSTDTQYF. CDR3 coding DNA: TGTGCCAGCACCTTTAGCGGGCAAAGCACAGATACGCAGTATTTT. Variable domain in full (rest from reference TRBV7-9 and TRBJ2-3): DTGVSQNPRHKITKRGQNVTFRCDPISEHNRLYWYRQTLGQGPEFLTYFQNEAQLEKSRLLSDRFSAERPKGSFSTLEIQRTEQGDSAMYLCASTFSGQSTDTQYFGPGTRLTVL.

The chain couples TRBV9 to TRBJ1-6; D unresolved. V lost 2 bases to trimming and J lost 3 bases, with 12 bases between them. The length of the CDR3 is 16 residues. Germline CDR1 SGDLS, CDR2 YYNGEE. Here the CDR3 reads CASSVGPTGYNSPLHF. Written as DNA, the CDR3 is TGTGCCAGCAGCGTCGGGCCGACCGGCTATAATTCACCCCTCCACTTT.

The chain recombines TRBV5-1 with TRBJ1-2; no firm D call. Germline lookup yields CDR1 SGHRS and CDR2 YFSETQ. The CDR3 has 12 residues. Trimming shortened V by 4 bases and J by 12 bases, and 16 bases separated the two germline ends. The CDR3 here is CASSPGGPAHTF. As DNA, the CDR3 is TGCGCCAGCAGCCCGGGCGGTCCGGCGCACACCTTC.

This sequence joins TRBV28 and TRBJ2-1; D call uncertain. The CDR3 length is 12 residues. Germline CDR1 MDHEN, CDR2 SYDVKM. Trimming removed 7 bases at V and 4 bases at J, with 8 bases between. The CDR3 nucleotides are TGTGCCAGCACTACTGGATACAATGAGCAGTTCTTC. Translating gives CASTTGYNEQFF.

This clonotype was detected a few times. The CDR3 protein is CATSFSGGGDTQYF. CDR3 nucleotides: TGTGCCACCAGTTTTAGCGGAGGCGGGGATACGCAGTATTTT. J is TRBJ2-3 and V is TRBV24-1, with D maybe TRBD2 (6 bases). Germline V gene data show CDR1 as KGHDR and CDR2 as SFDVKD. V dropped 6 bases and J dropped 6 bases, with 15 bases sitting between them. The length of the CDR3 is 14 residues.

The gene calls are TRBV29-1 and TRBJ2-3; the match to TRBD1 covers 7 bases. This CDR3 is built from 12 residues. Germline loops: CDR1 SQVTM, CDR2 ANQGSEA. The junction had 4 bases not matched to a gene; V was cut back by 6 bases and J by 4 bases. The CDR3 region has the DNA TGCAGCGTGGACAGGACTGCAGATACGCAGTATTTT. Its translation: CSVDRTADTQYF.

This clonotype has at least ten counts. The CDR3 nucleotides are TGCAGCGTTTCAGGGGGCTCTGGGGCCAACGTCCTGACTTTC. Translated, it gives CSVSGGSGANVLTF. The chain couples TRBV29-1 to TRBJ2-6, with 7 bases matching TRBD1. CDR1 and CDR2 from the germline V gene are SQVTM and ANQGSEA. The CDR3 loop spans 14 amino acids. The junction had 1 base not matched to a gene; V was cut back by 5 bases and J by 0 bases.

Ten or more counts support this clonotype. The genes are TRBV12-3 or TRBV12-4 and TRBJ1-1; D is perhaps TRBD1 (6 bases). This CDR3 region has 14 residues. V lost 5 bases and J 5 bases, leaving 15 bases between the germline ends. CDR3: CASSPRGGETEAFF. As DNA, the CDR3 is TGTGCCAGCAGTCCCAGGGGCGGCGAGACTGAAGCTTTCTTT.

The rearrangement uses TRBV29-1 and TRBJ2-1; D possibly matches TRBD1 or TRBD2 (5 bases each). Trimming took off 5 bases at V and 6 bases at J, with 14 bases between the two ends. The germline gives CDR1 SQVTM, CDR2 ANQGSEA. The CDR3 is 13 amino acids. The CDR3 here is CSVWRTQGNEQFF. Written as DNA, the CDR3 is TGCAGCGTTTGGAGGACTCAGGGCAATGAGCAGTTCTTC.

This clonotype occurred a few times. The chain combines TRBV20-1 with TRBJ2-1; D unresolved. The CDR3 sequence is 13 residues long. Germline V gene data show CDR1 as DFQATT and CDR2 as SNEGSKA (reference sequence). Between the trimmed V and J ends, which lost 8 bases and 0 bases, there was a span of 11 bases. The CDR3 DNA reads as TGCAGTCCCTCCGAGGACTCCTACAATGAGCAGTTCTTC. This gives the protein CSPSEDSYNEQFF.